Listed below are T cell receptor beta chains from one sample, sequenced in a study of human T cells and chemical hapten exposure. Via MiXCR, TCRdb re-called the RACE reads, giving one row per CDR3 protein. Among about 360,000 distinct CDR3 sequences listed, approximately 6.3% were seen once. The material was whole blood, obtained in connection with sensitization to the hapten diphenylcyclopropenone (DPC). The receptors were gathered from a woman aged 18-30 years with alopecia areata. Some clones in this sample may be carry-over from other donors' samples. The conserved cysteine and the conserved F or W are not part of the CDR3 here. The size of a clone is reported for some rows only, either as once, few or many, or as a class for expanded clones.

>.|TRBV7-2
ASSLNGPSGNTIY
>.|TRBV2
ASRGQGVEKLF
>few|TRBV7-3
ASSLTSGGFTTDTQY
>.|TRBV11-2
ASSFTGTEKEKLF
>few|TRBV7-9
ASSLILTDTQY
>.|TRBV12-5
ASGLEDTEAF
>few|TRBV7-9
ASSLALVEGPTEAF
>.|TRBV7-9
ASSFPTAGDRYEQY
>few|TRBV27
ASSFGGDNQPQH
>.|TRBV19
ASSLTRGPHSTDTQY
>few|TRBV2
ASSDTTTVNTEAF
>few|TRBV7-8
ASSLAGPGVTPLH
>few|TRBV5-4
ASRGVDTPDGGYT
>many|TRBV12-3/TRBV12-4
ASSLVGSQQH
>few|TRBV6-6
ASSPGRGGTDTQY
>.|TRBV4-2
ASSQEPGQGKEKLF
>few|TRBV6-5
ASSYSTGQAYGYT
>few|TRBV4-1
ASSQVLSGEADTQY
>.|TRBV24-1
ATSDPARGAFDEQF
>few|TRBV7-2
ASSRQTNQPQH
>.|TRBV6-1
ASSEREAVNTEAF
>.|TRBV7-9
ASVRESSGNTIY